The next 9 T cell receptor beta chains were all read from a single sample in a study of cytomegalovirus exposure and HLA in healthy donors. 13 Jbeta primers and 60 Vbeta primers were used for the PCR. TCRdb keeps only in-frame clones here, not all; method: immunoSEQ multiplex PCR. The profile shows 95,000 to 150,000 clones, 65% to 80% of them singletons. The specimen was PBMCs. The receptors originated from a man aged 55 to 70 in good health and CMV-seropositive.

CDR3 sequence (DNA): TGTGCCAGTACTTCGACTGAAGCTTTCTTT. This codes for CASTSTEAFF. The rearrangement links TRBV19 to TRBJ1-1; D is unresolved. The V end lost 7 bases, the J end lost 5 bases, and 5 bases lay between the germline ends. The CDR3 has 10 residues. The germline V gene encodes CDR1 LNHDA and CDR2 SQIVND (reference sequence).

The V and J genes are TRBV5-1 and TRBJ2-5; D may be TRBD2 (5 bases). The length of the CDR3 is 13 residues. V lost 0 bases to trimming and J lost 5 bases, with 8 bases between them. Germline CDR1 SGHRS, CDR2 YFSETQ. CDR3 loop: CASSLGTWETQYF. The CDR3 DNA reads TGCGCCAGCAGCTTGGGGACTTGGGAGACCCAGTACTTC.

V gene TRBV10-3 combines with J gene TRBJ2-3, with D uncertain. Germline-derived CDR1 and CDR2 are ENHRY and SYGVKD. The CDR3 is made up of 15 amino acids. Trimming removed 0 bases from V and 3 bases from J, with 10 bases in between. CDR3 in DNA: TGTGCCATCAGTGAGTCCGGAAGAGGTACAGATACGCAGTATTTT. Translating gives CAISESGRGTDTQYF.

This clone was seen a handful of times. The CDR3 sequence: CSVGDKNYGYTF. CDR3 nucleotide sequence: TGCAGCGTGGGGGACAAAAACTATGGCTACACCTTC. The chain recombines TRBV29-1 with TRBJ1-2; possibly TRBD1 for D (6 bases). The CDR3 loop spans 12 amino acids. Germline CDR1 SQVTM, CDR2 ANQGSEA. V lost 6 bases to trimming and J lost 2 bases, with 10 bases between them.

The chain links TRBV10-3 to TRBJ2-3; 11 nucleotides agree with TRBD2. CDR1 and CDR2 from the germline V gene are ENHRY and SYGVKD. V trimming: 2 bases; J trimming: 0 bases; junction bases outside the gene matches: 4. The CDR3 consists of 17 residues. In nucleotides, the CDR3 is TGTGCCATCAGTGAGCCCGGACTAGCGGGTAGCACAGATACGCAGTATTTT. Its protein product is CAISEPGLAGSTDTQYF.

The gene calls are TRBV30 and TRBJ1-4; D is uncertain. The length of the CDR3 is 13 residues. Germline V gene lookup returns CDR1 GTSNPN and CDR2 SVGIG (reference sequence). The germline V and J ends were trimmed by 0 bases and 8 bases, with 10 bases remaining between them. CDR3 nucleotides: TGTGCCTGGAGTGTACTCCCCCACGAAAAACTGTTTTTT. As protein: CAWSVLPHEKLFF.

V usage is TRBV6-5 and J usage is TRBJ2-1, with a tentative D call TRBD1 (6 bases). CDR1 is MNHEY and CDR2 is SVGAGI in the germline V gene. The CDR3 has 15 amino acids. Trimming left V 0 bases short and J 2 bases short, with 8 bases between. The CDR3 protein is CASSYSPGAYNEQFF. As DNA, the CDR3 is TGTGCCAGCAGTTACTCTCCAGGGGCCTACAATGAGCAGTTCTTC.

J is TRBJ1-1 and V is TRBV5-1; no firm D call. Germline V gene data show CDR1 as SGHRS and CDR2 as YFSETQ. CDR3 length equals 14 residues. V was shortened by 1 base and J by 1 base, with 8 bases between the two germline ends. The CDR3 sequence: CASSLSITNTEAFF. CDR3 sequence (DNA): TGCGCCAGCAGCTTGTCTATTACGAACACTGAAGCTTTCTTT.

The sample holds a few counts of this clone. The chain carries TRBV5-1 and TRBJ1-4, with no clear D. The V end lost 8 bases, the J end lost 8 bases, and 10 bases lay between the germline ends. The CDR3 spans 11 residues. From germline, CDR1 is SGHRS and CDR2 YFSETQ. CDR3 coding DNA: TGCGCCAGTGTGCGAGGCGAAAAACTGTTTTTT. Translation: CASVRGEKLFF.